The 24 T cell receptor beta chains reported below all come from one sample, sequenced in a study of CD8 T cells in ankylosing spondylitis. TCRdb reprocessed the 5' RACE reads with MiXCR, giving one entry per CDR3 protein. The table shows approximately 150,000 distinct CDR3 sequences, with around a third occurring only once. The sequenced sample consisted of synovial fluid, either unsorted or a sorted T cell fraction (not recorded which). The receptors originated from a male donor with ankylosing spondylitis.

This clonotype was seen a few times. This sequence joins TRBV25-1 and TRBJ1-6; D is possibly TRBD1 (5 bases). In germline, CDR1 is MGHDK, CDR2 SYGVNS. The V end was cut by 7 bases, the J end by 9 bases, with 16 bases between. There are 14 residues in the CDR3. CDR3 nucleotide sequence: TGTGCCAGCATATCAGGGAGTGAGGGTTCACCCCTCCACTTT. Protein product: CASISGSEGSPLHF.

This chain links TRBV11-3 with TRBJ1-1; the D is unclear. V lost 10 bases and J lost 1, with 19 bases in between. The CDR3 is made up of 15 amino acids. Germline loops: CDR1 SGHNT, CDR2 YENEEA. The CDR3 loop reads CATQLSGGKNTEAFF. The DNA of the CDR3 is TGTGCCACCCAGCTTAGTGGAGGGAAGAACACTGAAGCTTTCTTT.

The chain employs TRBV10-3 and TRBJ2-3, with TRBD2 matching over 10 bases. CDR1 and CDR2 (germline): ENHRY, SYGVKD. J lost 4 bases, V lost 5 bases, and 6 bases had no gene match. This CDR3 is 15 amino acids long. Here the CDR3 DNA reads TGTGCCATCAGTTCTAGCGGGAGTAAGCCAGATACGCAGTATTTT. Its translation is CAISSSGSKPDTQYF.

This chain links TRBV7-2 with TRBJ2-3; 10 nucleotides agree with TRBD2. Trimming at V came to 3 bases and at J to 4 bases, leaving 7 bases not matched to a gene. The CDR3 consists of 16 residues. CDR1 is SGHTA, CDR2 FQGNSA, per germline. The CDR3: CASSLMPSGGADTQYF. The CDR3, as DNA: TGTGCCAGCAGCTTGATGCCCAGCGGGGGGGCAGATACGCAGTATTTT.

In this sample, this clonotype turned up many times. The chain combines TRBV3-1 with TRBJ2-2; 8 nucleotides align to TRBD2. This CDR3 region has 15 residues. The junction had 3 bases not matched to a gene; V was cut back by 6 bases and J by 0 bases. Germline loops: CDR1 LGHDT, CDR2 YNNKEL (reference sequence). The CDR3 DNA sequence: TGTGCCAGCAGTACTAGCGGTCCGAACACCGGGGAGCTGTTTTTT. It specifies CASSTSGPNTGELFF.

This clonotype was detected only a few times. The CDR3 coding sequence is TGTGCCAGCAGTTTACAGGGACAGGGGGTGCCCTACACCTTC. Translation gives CASSLQGQGVPYTF. This sequence joins TRBV28 and TRBJ1-2, with 11 bases that match TRBD1. V shed 2 bases, J shed 10 bases, and the junction held 6 bases outside the gene matches. The CDR3 runs 14 residues. Germline V gene lookup returns CDR1 MDHEN and CDR2 SYDVKM.

The chain has TRBV20-1 and TRBJ2-3; no definite D call. Trimming removed 3 bases at V and 1 base at J, with 14 bases between. Germline-derived CDR1 and CDR2 are DFQATT and SNEGSKA (reference sequence). The CDR3 totals 15 residues. CDR3: CSASPRRSGTDTQYF. The CDR3 DNA sequence: TGCAGTGCTAGCCCTCGTAGATCCGGCACAGATACGCAGTATTTT.

A few counts support this clonotype. The rearrangement links TRBV29-1 to TRBJ2-7; no definite D call. With 6 bases removed from V and 8 bases from J, the gap between germline ends came to 17 bases. Germline V gives CDR1 SQVTM, CDR2 ANQGSEA. CDR3 length equals 12 residues. The CDR3, as DNA: TGCAGCGTACGGGCAGGTTCCCCCCAGCAGTACTTC. Protein: CSVRAGSPQQYF.

The chain recombines TRBV7-9 with TRBJ2-3; TRBD1 aligns across 7 bases. Germline V lookup: CDR1 SEHNR, CDR2 FQNEAQ (reference sequence). The junction had 6 bases not matched to a gene; V was cut back by 3 bases and J by 3 bases. The CDR3 consists of 15 residues. The chain's CDR3 is CASSLWPGGTDTQYF. CDR3 DNA: TGTGCCAGCAGCTTGTGGCCAGGGGGAACAGATACGCAGTATTTT.

This clonotype has a count of ten or more. The V gene is TRBV20-1, the J gene TRBJ1-1; 8 bases align to TRBD1. The CDR3 consists of 15 residues. J gave up 3 bases and V 5 bases, and 11 bases lay outside the gene matches. Germline assignment: CDR1 DFQATT and CDR2 SNEGSKA (reference sequence). CDR3: CSAYRTGQGHTEAFF. For the CDR3, the DNA is TGCAGTGCTTACCGGACAGGGCAGGGGCACACTGAAGCTTTCTTT.

The CDR3 bases are TGTGCCAGCAGCCCAGGGCGGGTCAGGGAGCAGTACTTC. The encoded protein is CASSPGRVREQYF. This chain links TRBV7-2 with TRBJ2-7, with D perhaps given as TRBD1 or TRBD2 (5 bases each). Trimming removed 5 bases from V and 7 bases from J, with 15 bases in between. This CDR3 is 13 amino acids long. Per the germline V gene, CDR1 is SGHTA and CDR2 is FQGNSA.

The rearrangement joins TRBV12-3 or TRBV12-4 to TRBJ1-2; no firm D call. The V end was cut by 6 bases, the J end by 2 bases, with 10 bases between. CDR3 size: 13 residues. The CDR3, as DNA: TGTGCCAGCAGCACCGGGCGGAACTATGGCTACACCTTC. It specifies CASSTGRNYGYTF.

The CDR3: CASSTQGPNTDTQYF. DNA for the CDR3: TGCGCCAGCAGCACCCAGGGACCCAATACAGATACGCAGTATTTT. The chain is built from TRBV5-1 and TRBJ2-3; either TRBD1 or TRBD2 may fit D (5 bases each). The ends were cut back, 4 bases at V and 3 bases at J, with 15 bases in the middle. Germline values: CDR1 SGHRS, CDR2 YFSETQ. The length of the CDR3 is 15 residues.

To note about this clonotype: This sequence may be a read error, since a much larger clone differs from it by one base. V gene TRBV4-1 combines with J gene TRBJ1-2; no firm D call. V was shortened by 4 bases and J by 7 bases, with 10 bases between the two germline ends. Germline CDR1 MGHRA, CDR2 YSYEKL. The CDR3 runs 12 residues. The CDR3 region has the DNA TGCGCCAGCAGCCCCGAGTCCGGTGGCTACACCTTC. This encodes CASSPESGGYTF.

V and J are TRBV2 and TRBJ1-1, with TRBD1 matching over 7 bases. The CDR3 consists of 13 residues. The V gene end was trimmed by 6 bases and the J gene end by 8 bases; junction bases not matched to a gene: 9. Germline V gene sequence: CDR1 SNHLY, CDR2 FYNNEI. Here the CDR3 DNA reads TGTGCCAGCAGGGTAATGGGACAGACCGAAGCTTTCTTT. It is translated as CASRVMGQTEAFF.

V is TRBV13 and J is TRBJ1-1, with 11 positions matching TRBD1. There are 16 residues in the CDR3. Germline CDR1 and CDR2: PRHDT and FYEKMQ (reference sequence). Trimming removed 5 bases from V and 5 bases from J; junction bases left unmatched: 10. This CDR3 reads CASSRMDRGRETEAFF. The CDR3 nucleotides are TGTGCCAGCAGCAGAATGGACAGGGGGCGGGAGACTGAAGCTTTCTTT.

A few counts support this clonotype. The V call is TRBV27, the J call TRBJ1-4, with 9 bases aligning to TRBD1. The trim removed 4 bases at V and 6 bases at J, leaving 3 bases unmatched. CDR3 length equals 14 residues. CDR1 and CDR2 from the germline V gene are MNHEY and SMNVEV (reference sequence). CDR3 in DNA: TGTGCCAGCAGTTCACAGGGGGCGGATGAAAAACTGTTTTTT. The encoded protein is CASSSQGADEKLFF. Filled out from reference TRBV27 and TRBJ1-4, the complete variable domain reads EAQVTQNPRYLITVTGKKLTVTCSQNMNHEYMSWYRQDPGLGLRQIYYSMNVEVTDKGDVPEGYKVSRKEKRNFPLILESPSPNQTSLYFCASSSQGADEKLFFGSGTQLSVL.

This chain uses TRBV10-3 with TRBJ2-1; 9 bases map to TRBD1. V was pared by 6 bases and J by 7 bases, with 7 bases of the junction left unmatched. The CDR3 sequence is 14 residues long. CDR1 ENHRY and CDR2 SYGVKD come from the germline V gene. In DNA, the CDR3 is TGTGCCATCAGGCCGGGACAGGGTGGAAATGAGCAGTTCTTC. Its translation is CAIRPGQGGNEQFF.

This clonotype has a handful of counts. The chain carries TRBV7-2 and TRBJ1-1; 7 bases fit TRBD1. V lost 1 base to trimming and J lost 10 bases; unmatched junction nucleotides: 9. Germline V gene lookup returns CDR1 SGHTA and CDR2 FQGNSA. The CDR3 covers 14 residues. The CDR3 protein is CASSLGPTGVVAFF. The DNA for the CDR3 is TGTGCCAGCAGCTTAGGGCCCACAGGGGTTGTAGCTTTCTTT.

The J gene is TRBJ2-5, the V gene TRBV7-2, with D unclear. The CDR3 has 8 residues. Germline V CDR1 and CDR2: SGHTA, FQGNSA. As DNA, the CDR3 is TGTGGCACAGAGACCCAGTACTTC. This translates into CGTETQYF.

V gene TRBV20-1 combines with J gene TRBJ2-5, with 11 nucleotides matching TRBD1. Germline CDR1 reads DFQATT; CDR2 reads SNEGSKA (reference sequence). The CDR3 is made up of 15 amino acids. V trimming: 4 bases; J trimming: 1 base; junction bases outside the gene matches: 5. The CDR3 protein is CSATAGTGGQETQYF. The CDR3 nucleotides are TGCAGTGCTACCGCCGGGACAGGGGGCCAAGAGACCCAGTACTTC.

In this sample, this clonotype turned up many times. The V and J genes are TRBV6-1 and TRBJ2-6; no firm D call. The CDR3 is 14 amino acids. Germline values: CDR1 MNHNS, CDR2 SASEGT. Trimming left V 7 bases short and J 0 bases short, with 7 bases between. The CDR3, as DNA: TGTGCCAGCAAACCGGTCTCTGGGGCCAACGTCCTGACTTTC. Its translation is CASKPVSGANVLTF.

The sample holds a few counts of this clonotype. This chain connects TRBV21-1 to TRBJ2-2; TRBD2, as called in the table, went unchecked against the DNA. TRBV21-1 is labeled a pseudogene. CDR3 length: 17 amino acids. This CDR3 is CASSKVLAGDGAGELFF. In nucleotides, the CDR3 is TGTGCCAGCAGCAAAGTCCTAGCGGGGGACGGCGCCGGGGAGCTGTTTTTT.

V gene TRBV12-3 or TRBV12-4 combines with J gene TRBJ2-1, with D possibly TRBD2 on 6 matching bases. V was clipped by 4 bases and J by 9 bases, with 13 bases between them. The CDR3 loop spans 13 amino acids. The DNA for the CDR3 is TGTGCCAGCAGTTATCAGGGAGGCGGTGAGCAGTTCTTC. This codes for CASSYQGGGEQFF.